The 31 T cell receptor beta chains below all came from one sample that was sequenced in a study of human T cells and chemical hapten exposure (dated by TCRdb to about 2021). Per the publication, the time point label means: patch test 3, about 24 weeks after DPC sensitization. This specimen's treatment or condition label, per the study, means: therapeutic diphenylcyclopropenone sensitization with weekly scalp DPC. The receptor library was made with RACE. The instrument was a NextSeq 500. In TCRdb, the public reads were trimmed at Q25 with fastp and aligned with MiXCR, with productive beta chains retained. Rows with one shared CDR3 protein collapse into an entry with the most common genes and DNA. The sample table shows under 100,000 distinct CDR3 sequences, and less than 14% are seen once. The ten largest clones capture around 3.7% of the sample. The sequences come from whole blood, collected in connection with sensitization to the hapten diphenylcyclopropenone (DPC). The receptors derive from a woman in her fifties or sixties with alopecia areata. Some clones in this sample may be carry-over from other donors' samples.

The rearrangement links TRBV27 to TRBJ2-5; 13 bases map to TRBD2. Germline V gene data show CDR1 as MNHEY and CDR2 as SMNVEV (reference sequence). Trimming at V came to 8 bases and at J to 4 bases, leaving 7 bases not matched to a gene. The length of the CDR3 is 15 residues. The DNA for the CDR3 is TGTGCCAGCGGACGGACTAGCGGGAGTGTAGAGACCCAGTACTTC. Amino acid sequence: CASGRTSGSVETQYF.

This clonotype was detected only a few times. J is TRBJ2-5 and V is TRBV29-1, with 9 nucleotides matching TRBD1. The J segment lost 5 bases and the V segment lost 7 bases, leaving 5 bases of the junction unmatched. Per the germline V gene, CDR1 is SQVTM and CDR2 is ANQGSEA. The CDR3 has 12 amino acids. The CDR3 nucleotides are TGCAGCGGAGGGACAGGGATGGAGACCCAGTACTTC. Translation: CSGGTGMETQYF.

This clonotype was counted ten times or more. The chain has TRBV12-3 or TRBV12-4 and TRBJ2-7; D ambiguous. The CDR3 consists of 11 residues. V gave up 3 bases and J gave up 7 bases, with 7 bases separating them. The CDR3 here is CASSFLGEQYF. CDR3 sequence (DNA): TGTGCCAGCAGTTTCTTGGGGGAGCAGTACTTC.

In this sample, this clonotype turned up a few times. The gene calls are TRBV29-1 and TRBJ2-5; D not resolved. The V gene's germline CDR1 is SQVTM and CDR2 ANQGSEA. The V and J ends lost 7 bases and 1 base respectively, with 13 bases between them. The CDR3 length is 13 residues. Here the CDR3 reads CSEKRGPQETQYF. The CDR3 DNA follows: TGCAGCGAGAAGCGAGGCCCCCAAGAGACCCAGTACTTC.

This clonotype has a handful of counts. The chain links TRBV7-6 to TRBJ2-1, with 7 bases fitting TRBD2. V shed 11 bases, J shed 4 bases, and the junction held 14 bases outside the gene matches. In germline, CDR1 is SGHVS, CDR2 FNYEAQ. This CDR3 has 15 amino acids. The CDR3 reads CAPSRGRSGYNEQFF. The DNA for the CDR3 is TGTGCCCCCTCGAGGGGACGTAGCGGGTACAATGAGCAGTTCTTC.

This chain links TRBV27 with TRBJ2-2, with 11 nucleotides matching TRBD2. J was trimmed by 0 bases and V by 6 bases; bases with no gene match: 12. The V gene's germline CDR1 is MNHEY and CDR2 SMNVEV (reference sequence). CDR3 length: 19 residues. The CDR3 DNA is TGTGCCAGCAGCCTCACCCGGCTAGCGGGAGGTACGAACACCGGGGAGCTGTTTTTT. This encodes CASSLTRLAGGTNTGELFF.

Many counts were recorded for this clonotype. The CDR3 bases are TGTGCCAGCAGTTACTCCCAGGGAAGCTCCTACGAGCAGTACTTC. Its protein is CASSYSQGSSYEQYF. This chain uses TRBV6-5 with TRBJ2-7; maybe TRBD1 (5 bases). V was pared by 0 bases and J by 0 bases, with 9 bases between. In germline, CDR1 is MNHEY, CDR2 SVGAGI. CDR3 length equals 15 residues.

This clonotype was detected many times. Sequence at one end of the junction differs from germline and may be a read error. The genes are TRBV18 and TRBJ2-1; the D gene is possibly TRBD2 (6 bases). CDR1 and CDR2 from the germline V gene are KGHSH and LQKENI. This CDR3 is 15 amino acids long. CDR3 in amino acids: CASSRALGIADSRLF. CDR3 in DNA: TGTGCCAGCTCACGGGCGCTGGGGATAGCGGATAGTAGGCTCTTC.

This clonotype was detected ten times or more. The rearrangement links TRBV7-2 to TRBJ2-1, with D perhaps matching TRBD2 (6 bases). The CDR3 loop spans 17 amino acids. Per germline, CDR1 SGHTA and CDR2 FQGNSA. With 0 bases removed from V and 9 bases from J, the gap between germline ends came to 21 bases. The CDR3 DNA follows: TGTGCCAGCAGCTTAGCGTGGGGGGTGATAGGGCATGTTGAGCAGTTCTTC. Protein product: CASSLAWGVIGHVEQFF.

The chain links TRBV18 to TRBJ1-6, with TRBD1 matching over 10 bases. CDR3 size: 15 residues. The germline V gene encodes CDR1 KGHSH and CDR2 LQKENI. Trimming removed 6 bases from V and 10 bases from J; junction bases left unmatched: 9. The CDR3 DNA reads TGTGCCAGCTCGTCCGGGACAGGGGAAGACTCACCCCTCCACTTT. Amino acid sequence: CASSSGTGEDSPLHF.

The gene calls are TRBV6-1 and TRBJ2-1; perhaps TRBD1 as D (5 bases). Deletions cut 6 bases from V and 8 bases from J, with 11 bases between. Germline-derived CDR1 and CDR2 are MNHNS and SASEGT. This CDR3 is built from 12 residues. The CDR3 sequence is CASRPDIHEQFF. CDR3 sequence (DNA): TGTGCCAGCAGGCCGGACATACATGAGCAGTTCTTC.

This clonotype has a count of ten or more. One end of the junction varies from germline; a read error may be responsible. This chain uses TRBV5-1 with TRBJ2-1; TRBD2 aligns across 15 bases. The CDR3 has 17 amino acids. CDR1 is SGHRS and CDR2 is YFSETQ in the germline V gene. The CDR3 coding sequence is TGCGCCAGCAGCTTCGGACTAGCGGGAGGGGCGGCTAATGAGCAGCTCTTC. Translated, it gives CASSFGLAGGAANEQLF. Complete variable domain (other parts from reference TRBV5-1 and TRBJ2-1): KAGVTQTPRYLIKTRGQQVTLSCSPISGHRSVSWYQQTPGQGLQFLFEYFSETQRNKGNFPGRFSGRQFSNSRSEMNVSTLELGDSALYLCASSFGLAGGAANEQLFGPGTRLTVL.

In this sample, this clonotype turned up a few times. The chain employs TRBV7-3 and TRBJ2-5; D gene uncertain. The CDR3 is 13 residues long. From germline, CDR1 is SGHTA and CDR2 FQGTGA. Deletions cut 5 bases from V and 2 bases from J, with 9 bases between. The CDR3 sequence is CASSQEPQETQYF. The CDR3 DNA sequence: TGTGCCAGCAGCCAGGAGCCTCAAGAGACCCAGTACTTC.

In its sample, this clonotype was seen many times. The CDR3 coding sequence is TGCAGTGCTGCGACCGGGACTAGCGGGAGTCCCCTAGGTAATGAGCAGTTCTTC. This sequence encodes CSAATGTSGSPLGNEQFF. This sequence joins TRBV20-1 and TRBJ2-1, with 14 bases matching TRBD2. The germline gives CDR1 DFQATT, CDR2 SNEGSKA (reference sequence). This CDR3 contains 18 residues. J gave up 7 bases and V 5 bases, and 16 bases lay outside the gene matches.

This clonotype occurred a few times. The chain employs TRBV12-5 and TRBJ2-3; D is undetermined. The V gene's germline CDR1 is LGHNT and CDR2 FRNRAP. Trimming stripped 8 bases from V and 2 bases from J, with 8 bases between. The CDR3 has 12 amino acids. The CDR3 spells CASTSPTDTQYF. CDR3 sequence (DNA): TGTGCTAGTACCTCCCCCACAGATACGCAGTATTTT.

This chain links TRBV19 with TRBJ2-1; 11 nucleotides match TRBD2. V trimming: 6 bases; J trimming: 12 bases; junction bases outside the gene matches: 10. Germline-derived CDR1 and CDR2 are LNHDA and SQIVND (reference sequence). The CDR3 is 14 amino acids. The CDR3 DNA follows: TGTGCCAGTAGGATTAGCCTAGCGGGAGGATCGCAGTTCTTC. It codes for CASRISLAGGSQFF.

This clonotype was counted ten times or more. The V call is TRBV28, the J call TRBJ2-7; unclear D gene. Germline CDR1 MDHEN, CDR2 SYDVKM. CDR3 length equals 12 residues. The V end was cut by 3 bases, the J end by 6 bases, with 9 bases between. The CDR3 DNA reads TGTGCCAGCAGTTTGCCTGGGTCCGAGCAGTACTTC. Protein sequence: CASSLPGSEQYF.

Ten or more counts support this clonotype. V usage is TRBV18 and J usage is TRBJ1-1; 8 bases are a match to TRBD1. Germline CDR1 KGHSH, CDR2 LQKENI. The CDR3 length is 17 residues. The J segment lost 0 bases and the V segment lost 3 bases, leaving 9 bases of the junction unmatched. CDR3 protein: CASSPPRQGTLNTEAFF. The CDR3 nucleotides are TGTGCCAGCTCACCGCCAAGACAGGGGACCCTGAACACTGAAGCTTTCTTT.

The rearrangement links TRBV2 to TRBJ2-1, with 9 bases matching TRBD2. In germline, CDR1 is SNHLY, CDR2 FYNNEI. Germline trimming cut 3 bases from V and 5 bases from J; bases unmatched to any gene: 8. The CDR3 has 16 amino acids. CDR3 sequence (DNA): TGTGCCAGCAGTGAGTCGGGCGGGAGGGCCCACAATGAGCAGTTCTTC. Encoded protein: CASSESGGRAHNEQFF.

This clonotype was seen more than once but under ten times. The genes are TRBV5-1 and TRBJ2-1, with 8 positions matching TRBD1. With V trimmed by 6 bases and J by 4 bases, 9 bases remained unmatched. From germline, CDR1 is SGHRS and CDR2 YFSETQ. The CDR3 contains 15 residues. As DNA, the CDR3 is TGCGCCAGCATCCCCGGGACAGGCAAATACAATGAGCAGTTCTTC. Translation: CASIPGTGKYNEQFF.

J is TRBJ2-2 and V is TRBV2, with D maybe TRBD2 (6 bases). This CDR3 contains 17 residues. V was shortened by 4 bases and J by 4 bases, with 19 bases between the two germline ends. CDR1 is SNHLY and CDR2 is FYNNEI in the germline V gene. CDR3 sequence (DNA): TGTGCCAGCAGTGGCGGTCCAGGGAGGTTAGGCACCGGGGAGCTGTTTTTT. Protein product: CASSGGPGRLGTGELFF.

This clonotype has a handful of counts. The chain has TRBV7-9 and TRBJ2-3; 7 bases line up with TRBD2. CDR1 and CDR2 from the germline V gene are SEHNR and FQNEAQ (reference sequence). V trimming: 3 bases; J trimming: 5 bases; junction bases outside the gene matches: 5. The CDR3 runs to 14 residues. CDR3 region: CASSFGGSKDTQYF. The CDR3 nucleotides are TGTGCCAGCAGCTTCGGCGGGAGTAAAGATACGCAGTATTTT.

The DNA of the CDR3 is TGTGCCGGTCGACGGACGGCGAACACTGAAGCTTTCTTT. It yields the protein CAGRRTANTEAFF. The chain joins TRBV11-2 to TRBJ1-1; no reliable D call. Trimming shortened V by 11 bases and J by 1 base, and 14 bases separated the two germline ends. CDR3 size: 13 residues. Germline CDR1 reads SGHAT; CDR2 reads FQNNGV. Combining the CDR3 with reference TRBV11-2 and TRBJ1-1 gives the whole variable domain EAGVAQSPRYKIIEKRQSVAFWCNPISGHATLYWYQQILGQGPKLLIQFQNNGVVDDSQLPKDRFSAERLKGVDSTLKIQPAKLEDSAVYLCAGRRTANTEAFFGQGTRLTVV.

This clonotype was picked up many times. V is TRBV18 and J is TRBJ1-4, with TRBD1 matching 10 bases. Trimming cost V 3 bases and J 8 bases; bases outside gene matches: 12. The CDR3 is 17 amino acids. Germline V CDR1 and CDR2: KGHSH, LQKENI. The CDR3 loop is CASSPNPSGTGDEKLFF. The CDR3 DNA sequence: TGTGCCAGCTCACCGAACCCCTCCGGGACAGGGGACGAAAAACTGTTTTTT. The complete variable domain, with remaining parts taken from reference TRBV18 and TRBJ1-4, reads NAGVMQNPRHLVRRRGQEARLRCSPMKGHSHVYWYRQLPEEGLKFMVYLQKENIIDESGMPKERFSAEFPKEGPSILRIQQVVRGDSAAYFCASSPNPSGTGDEKLFFGSGTQLSVL.

The V gene is TRBV4-3, the J gene TRBJ2-3; no definite D call. Trimming pared 4 bases from V and 5 bases from J, leaving 19 bases between. Germline V CDR1 and CDR2: LGHNA, YSLEER. The CDR3 loop spans 16 amino acids. The DNA for the CDR3 is TGCGCCAGCAGCCCTTTAGCAGGAGACATGGGAGATACGCAGTATTTT. Protein product: CASSPLAGDMGDTQYF.

The V and J genes are TRBV29-1 and TRBJ2-7, with TRBD1 matching over 11 bases. J gave up 3 bases and V 4 bases, and 2 bases lay outside the gene matches. Germline assignment: CDR1 SQVTM and CDR2 ANQGSEA. This CDR3 has 13 amino acids. CDR3 DNA: TGCAGCGTTGGGGACAGGGGGGGCTACGAGCAGTACTTC. Its protein product is CSVGDRGGYEQYF.

The V and J genes are TRBV6-2 or TRBV6-3 and TRBJ2-6, with no clear D. Germline loops: CDR1 MNHEY, CDR2 SVGEGT. The length of the CDR3 is 14 residues. V lost 5 bases and J lost 4, with 9 bases in between. DNA of the CDR3: TGTGCCAGCAGTCCAGCCGCGGGGGCCAACGTCCTGACTTTC. Protein product: CASSPAAGANVLTF.

This clonotype came up many times. The chain has TRBV7-2 and TRBJ1-1, with D possibly being TRBD1 (5 bases). Between the trimmed V and J ends, which lost 7 bases and 4 bases, there was a span of 16 bases. The CDR3 has 14 amino acids. Germline loops: CDR1 SGHTA, CDR2 FQGNSA. The chain's CDR3 is CASNKDSLGTEAFF. In DNA form, the CDR3 reads TGTGCCAGCAACAAAGACAGTTTGGGCACTGAAGCTTTCTTT.

This clonotype was seen many times. The chain has TRBV9 and TRBJ1-6, with 7 bases fitting TRBD1. CDR1 is SGDLS and CDR2 is YYNGEE in the germline V gene. V lost 4 bases to trimming and J lost 4 bases; unmatched junction nucleotides: 14. The CDR3 runs to 18 residues. The CDR3 spells CASSTHSPGTDYNSPLHF. The CDR3 DNA reads TGTGCCAGCAGCACCCACAGTCCCGGGACAGATTATAATTCACCCCTCCACTTT.

This rearrangement joins TRBV29-1 to TRBJ2-1; TRBD1 matches 9 bases. CDR3 length equals 14 residues. The germline CDR1 and CDR2 sequences are SQVTM and ANQGSEA. Trimming took 6 bases from V and 7 from J; bases not matched to a gene: 10. The CDR3 spells CSVDTGGAGNEQFF. The CDR3, as DNA: TGCAGCGTCGATACAGGGGGCGCGGGTAATGAGCAGTTCTTC.

This clonotype was seen many times. The rearrangement joins TRBV4-3 to TRBJ2-1, with TRBD2 matching 10 bases. The germline V gene has CDR1 LGHNA and CDR2 YSLEER. V was pared by 0 bases and J by 4 bases, with 6 bases of the junction left unmatched. CDR3 length equals 17 residues. The CDR3 DNA reads as TGCGCCAGCAGCCAAGAACCGGGGACTAGCGCGTACAATGAGCAGTTCTTC. Its protein is CASSQEPGTSAYNEQFF.